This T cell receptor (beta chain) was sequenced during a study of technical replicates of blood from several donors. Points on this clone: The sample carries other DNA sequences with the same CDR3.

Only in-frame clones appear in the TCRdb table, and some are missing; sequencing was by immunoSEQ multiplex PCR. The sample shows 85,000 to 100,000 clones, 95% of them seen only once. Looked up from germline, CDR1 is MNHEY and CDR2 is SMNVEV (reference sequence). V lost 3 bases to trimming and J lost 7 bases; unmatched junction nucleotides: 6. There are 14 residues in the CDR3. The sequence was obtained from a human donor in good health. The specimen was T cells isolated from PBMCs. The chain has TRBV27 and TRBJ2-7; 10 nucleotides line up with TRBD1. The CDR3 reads CASSFLTGGGEQYF. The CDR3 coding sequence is TGTGCCAGCAGTTTCCTGACAGGGGGCGGAGAGCAGTACTTC.